The sequence of this T cell receptor beta chain was determined in a study of vaccination effects on CD4 cells after COVID-19. Study results and caveats: Clones induced by infection and by vaccine showed marked clonal contraction late after vaccination.

This clone came up a few times. Its antigen is as yet unknown. Antigen-specific CD4+ T cell clonotypes were called by their expansion after viral peptide-pool culture in ViraFEST. With nine to eleven days of culture completed, CD4+ T cells were isolated. Either the BNT162b2 or mRNA-1273 vaccine was given to participants in two doses. Replacing half the medium with IL-2 medium was done on days 3 and 7. Sequenced by immunoSEQ multiplex PCR; TCRdb stores in-frame clones only, minus some. The table records tens of thousands of clones, around 73% of them present only once. Trimming pared 1 base from V and 1 base from J, leaving 8 bases between. Germline CDR1 WSHSY, CDR2 SAAADI. The CDR3 runs to 15 residues.

This TCR was sampled from a human donor who received a COVID-19 vaccine. This chain uses TRBV10-2 with TRBJ1-5; D remains ambiguous. The source was CD4+ T cells from PBMCs cultured with HCoV-229E spike peptides, collected after COVID-19 vaccination. CDR3 amino acids: CASSELAGSNQPQHF. In DNA form, the CDR3 reads TGCGCCAGCAGTGAGTTGGCAGGAAGCAATCAGCCCCAGCATTTT.